This T cell receptor beta chain was retrieved from a study of blood T cell repertoires in COVID-19 (dated by TCRdb to between 2020 and 2021). A note on the overall study: Collaborator samples came from the United States, Italy and Spain and covered acute and convalescent phases of COVID-19. The repertoires were released in a freely available public database meant as a resource for research on the immune response to SARS-CoV-2. Samples came from the ongoing ImmuneRACE study (first 160 participants) plus 1,254 subjects from 6 global collaborators. Nearly every sample came with metadata listing a de-identified subject ID, COVID-19 status, age in years and sex. Subjects who had been exposed to COVID-19, were actively infected with it, or had recovered from it provided the deeply sampled blood TCRbeta repertoires that made up the dataset. The material from the prospective study consisted of cDNA or gDNA derived from T cells, B-cell-depleted T cells, or PBMCs. Where HLA class I and class II types were available, the types were taken from metadata supplied by the sample provider, not from assay-based typing.

TCRbeta CDR3 regions were amplified from genomic DNA by means of the immunoSEQ Assay, a bias-controlled multiplex PCR. In the original analysis: Within the assay, amplification of reference gene primers was used to estimate how many nucleated cells each sample contained. To quantify the absolute abundance of each unique TCRbeta CDR3 rearrangement, sequence reads were collapsed and filtered. For each sample, productive Simpson clonality was calculated as the square root of Simpson's diversity index across productive rearrangements. The clones in this table, taken by TCRdb from immuneACCESS, are in-frame only. Not every clone is retained; where verified, under half of the shortfall comes from an unresolved V gene, and the cause of the rest is unknown. The V and J calls and clone size were taken over from that table, and D and trimming were inferred from the DNA. The sample includes tens of thousands of clones, with about 85% observed a single time. The top ten hold 15% to 20% of the sample.

The CDR3 starts with the cysteine, ends with the phenylalanine, and has 15 residues. The sequence is cut down to CDR3 DNA, 45 bases in frame from base 1. V and J are truncated by 2 bases and 0 bases respectively, leaving an intervening sequence of 7 bases. Taken from the germline V gene (reference sequence), the CDR1 and CDR2 loops are LGHDT and YNNKEL. The collaborating institutions used their own protocols to collect whole blood in K2EDTA tubes. Collaborator samples were shipped for TCRbeta analysis as frozen whole blood, isolated PBMCs, or DNA extracted from either sample type. Concerning this clone itself: No antigen is known for it. Per-base qualities were not stored, and no clone one base away is much larger.

The research as a whole found: How much clinical and demographic metadata was included differed by source and by participant, and the metadata was provided uncurated.

In this chain, TRBV3-1 (or the pseudogene TRBV3-2) is recombined with TRBJ1-4; no D segment can be confidently identified. Sequences were obtained from peripheral blood. The TCR comes from a woman aged 55-69 years with active COVID-19. CDR3 loop: CASSQPGATNEKLFF. The nucleotide sequence is TGTGCCAGCAGCCAACCGGGAGCAACTAATGAAAAACTGTTTTTT.